Sequencing of this TCR beta chain was carried out in a study of breast tumors, draining lymph nodes, adjacent tissues listed by TCRdb under 2016. About the full investigation: Breast cancer patients provided tumor, adjacent nontumor tissue and axillary lymph nodes, and the study compared the TCR beta repertoires across these three sources. In human breast cancer, the study set out to evaluate how tumor, surrounding tissue and draining lymph node repertoires relate to one another and whether T cells may move between these sites. General conclusions and limits of the study: The similarity between tumor and nontumor tissue repertoires was significantly greater in luminal-like breast cancer than in basal-like breast cancer. Tumor T-cell repertoires showed less diversity than lymph node repertoires and more diversity than nontumor tissue repertoires, and tumor T-cell repertoires showed preferential V and J gene usage. The conclusion that tumor T cells originate in lymph nodes was framed as consistent with a hypothesis rather than directly demonstrated. The data were considered consistent with the idea that most tumor T cells come from the lymph node and then expand in tumor tissue.

This clonotype showed up many times. Its cognate antigen has yet to be identified. No base-level quality is on record; no much larger clone is a single base apart. The CDR1 and CDR2 encoded by the germline V gene are MRHNA and SNTAGT. A distance of 20 bases separates the germline ends of V and J, which lose 2 bases and 6 bases respectively. The CDR3 covers 17 residues, taking in both the cysteine and the phenylalanine. Only the CDR3 region is kept as DNA, spanning 51 bases read in frame from base 1. The sequencer listed for this sample is Illumina HiSeq 2000. TCR beta chain libraries were generated through multiplex PCR amplification. High-throughput sequencing was used to analyze the amplified TCR beta chain products. TCRdb itself trimmed the public reads at Q25 with fastp, ran MiXCR and retained productive beta chains. Records with the same CDR3 protein are collapsed into one entry carrying the most frequent genes and DNA. Recorded for this sample are about 220,000 distinct CDR3 sequences; 34% of them occurred a single time. The ten most abundant clones make up under 4.5% of the sample.

The axillary draining lymph nodes of breast cancer patients were the source of the lymph node samples. This sequence originates from a female donor with breast cancer. Some clones in this sample may be carry-over from other donors' samples. The sample taken for sequencing was axillary lymph node tissue. The rearranged chain carries TRBV6-4 and TRBJ2-1; a weak D assignment points to TRBD1 (5 bases agree). The DNA reads TGTGCCAGCAGTGACCTCCCAACCAGGGCTGGGTTCAATGAGCAGTTCTTC. Its amino acids are CASSDLPTRAGFNEQFF.